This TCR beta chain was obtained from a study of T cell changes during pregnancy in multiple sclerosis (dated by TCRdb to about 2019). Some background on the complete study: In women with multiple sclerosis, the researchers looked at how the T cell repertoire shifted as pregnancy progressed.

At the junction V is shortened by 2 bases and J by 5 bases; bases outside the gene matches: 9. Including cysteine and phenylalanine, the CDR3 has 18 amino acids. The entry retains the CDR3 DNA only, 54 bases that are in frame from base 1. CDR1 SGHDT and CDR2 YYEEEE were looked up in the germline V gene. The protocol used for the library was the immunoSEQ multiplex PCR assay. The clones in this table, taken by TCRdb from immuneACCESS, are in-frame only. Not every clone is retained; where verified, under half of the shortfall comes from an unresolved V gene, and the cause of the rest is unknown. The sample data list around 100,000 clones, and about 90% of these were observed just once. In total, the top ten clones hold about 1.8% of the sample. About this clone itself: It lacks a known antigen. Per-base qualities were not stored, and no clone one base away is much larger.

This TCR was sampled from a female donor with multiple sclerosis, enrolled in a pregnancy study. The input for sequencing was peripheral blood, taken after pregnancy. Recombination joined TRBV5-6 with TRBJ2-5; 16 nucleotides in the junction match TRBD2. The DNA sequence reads TGTGCCAGCAGCTTTCGGGGACTAGCGGGAGGGGGAGTGGAGACCCAGTACTTC. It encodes CASSFRGLAGGGVETQYF.